The next 18 T cell receptor beta chains were all read from a single sample in a study of blood T cell repertoires in COVID-19. Clones were sequenced by immunoSEQ multiplex PCR, and TCRdb holds only the in-frame ones, with some missing. The repertoire has approximately 74,000 clones, approximately 88% of them found once; the top ten carry more than 2%. What was sequenced was peripheral blood. Receptors originate from a man at least 80 years old with active or convalescent COVID-19.

Concerning this clone: Its ends do not fully match the called genes, so a read error is possible. The genes are TRBV5-1 and TRBJ2-1; possible D gene TRBD2, 6 bases. CDR3 length equals 15 residues. The germline gives CDR1 SGHRS, CDR2 YFSETQ. CDR3 sequence reads: CASRLALRGYNEQFF. The CDR3 DNA reads TGCGCCAGCAGATTGGCCTTGCGGGGATACAATGAGCAGTTCTTC. The whole variable domain, filled in from reference TRBV5-1 and TRBJ2-1, reads KAGVTQTPRYLIKTRGQQVTLSCSPISGHRSVSWYQQTPGQGLQFLFEYFSETQRNKGNFPGRFSGRQFSNSRSEMNVSTLELGDSALYLCASRLALRGYNEQFFGPGTRLTVL.

The rearrangement joins TRBV19 to TRBJ2-5, with 9 bases aligning to TRBD1. The V segment lost 6 bases and the J segment 3 bases; nucleotides outside the gene matches: 11. CDR3 length: 16 residues. Germline values: CDR1 LNHDA, CDR2 SQIVND (reference sequence). CDR3 nucleotide sequence: TGTGCCAGTAGCAGAACAGGGGGCTTCAGGGAAGAGACCCAGTACTTC. Protein: CASSRTGGFREETQYF.

The rearrangement uses TRBV5-4 and TRBJ1-4; 7 bases are a match to TRBD1. From germline, CDR1 is SGHNT and CDR2 YYREEE (reference sequence). The length of the CDR3 is 15 residues. V was clipped by 2 bases and J by 0 bases; unmatched bases: 1. CDR3 region: CASSFGTATNEKLFF. The CDR3 region has the DNA TGTGCCAGCAGCTTTGGGACAGCAACTAATGAAAAACTGTTTTTT.

The CDR3 DNA is TGTGCCAGTAGGGACAGGGGCTCCTACAATGAGCAGTTCTTC. Translation gives CASRDRGSYNEQFF. This chain connects TRBV19 to TRBJ2-1; 9 nucleotides match TRBD1. V was clipped by 6 bases and J by 0 bases; unmatched bases: 0. The germline gives CDR1 LNHDA, CDR2 SQIVND (reference sequence). This CDR3 comprises 14 residues.

This chain uses TRBV28 with TRBJ2-7; 9 bases align to TRBD2. Losses at the gene ends were 6 bases for V and 3 bases for J; bases not matched to a gene: 9. The CDR3 has 15 amino acids. Germline V gene lookup returns CDR1 MDHEN and CDR2 SYDVKM. The CDR3 spells CASSPGGLAVYEQYF. The CDR3 DNA follows: TGTGCCAGCAGCCCCGGGGGACTAGCAGTCTACGAGCAGTACTTC.

This clone was detected only a few times. The gene calls are TRBV6-5 and TRBJ2-1; D is uncertain. Trimming removed 5 bases from V and 5 bases from J, with 7 bases in between. In germline, CDR1 is MNHEY, CDR2 SVGAGI. The CDR3 runs to 12 residues. The CDR3 sequence is CASSNLHNEQFF. As DNA, the CDR3 is TGTGCCAGCAGTAACCTACACAATGAGCAGTTCTTC.

This rearrangement joins TRBV11-2 to TRBJ2-1; 7 positions agree with TRBD2. Germline loops: CDR1 SGHAT, CDR2 FQNNGV. The junction had 7 bases not matched to a gene; V was cut back by 4 bases and J by 1 base. There are 16 residues in the CDR3. CDR3 residues: CASSSATGGSYNEQFF. In DNA form, the CDR3 reads TGTGCCAGCAGCTCGGCCACCGGGGGGTCCTACAATGAGCAGTTCTTC.

The chain is built from TRBV9 and TRBJ2-6; TRBD2 might be the D (5 bases). In germline, CDR1 is SGDLS, CDR2 YYNGEE. This CDR3 region has 19 residues. Trimming pared 4 bases from V and 0 bases from J, leaving 20 bases between. CDR3 sequence: CASSPGLSEKYSGANVLTF. The CDR3 coding sequence is TGTGCCAGCAGCCCAGGACTGAGCGAGAAATACTCTGGGGCCAACGTCCTGACTTTC.

The chain employs TRBV11-3 and TRBJ2-1; D not resolved. Germline assignment: CDR1 SGHNT and CDR2 YENEEA. This CDR3 is built from 13 residues. Trimming shortened V by 3 bases and J by 4 bases, and 7 bases separated the two germline ends. The CDR3 DNA sequence: TGTGCCAGCAGCTTTGCGGAGTACAATGAGCAGTTCTTC. It specifies CASSFAEYNEQFF.

The rearrangement links TRBV3-1 (or the pseudogene TRBV3-2) to TRBJ2-7; D remains unclear. The CDR3 totals 12 residues. CDR1 is LGHDT and CDR2 is YNNKEL in the germline V gene (reference sequence). V gave up 1 base and J gave up 9 bases, with 10 bases separating them. The CDR3 protein is CASSQGGAGQYF. The CDR3 DNA reads TGTGCCAGCAGCCAAGGAGGAGCTGGGCAGTACTTC.

J is TRBJ2-7 and V is TRBV30, with 13 bases matching TRBD2. Germline V CDR1 and CDR2: GTSNPN, SVGIG (reference sequence). CDR3 size: 15 residues. V lost 2 bases, J lost 6 bases, and 7 bases stayed unmatched. The DNA for the CDR3 is TGTGCCTGGAGTCCAGGACTAGCGGGAGTCCGCGAGCAGTACTTC. Its protein is CAWSPGLAGVREQYF.

This chain links TRBV2 with TRBJ2-5; TRBD2 aligns across 9 bases. CDR1 is SNHLY, CDR2 FYNNEI, per germline. The CDR3 has 14 amino acids. J was trimmed by 2 bases and V by 7 bases; bases with no gene match: 5. The CDR3 DNA follows: TGTGCCAGCAAGGGGACTAGCCAACAAGAGACCCAGTACTTC. As protein: CASKGTSQQETQYF.

This chain connects TRBV6-1 to TRBJ2-3, with D maybe TRBD2 (6 bases). V was pared by 0 bases and J by 2 bases, with 15 bases between. Looked up from germline, CDR1 is MNHNS and CDR2 is SASEGT. The CDR3 spans 17 residues. CDR3 loop: CASSEALGGPNTDTQYF. In DNA, the CDR3 is TGTGCCAGCAGTGAAGCGCTGGGGGGACCCAACACAGATACGCAGTATTTT.

V is TRBV11-3 and J is TRBJ2-3, with a tentative D call TRBD2 (6 bases). The CDR3 is made up of 11 amino acids. V was pared by 5 bases and J by 8 bases, with 8 bases between. Germline CDR1 SGHNT, CDR2 YENEEA. The CDR3 sequence: CASSGGGTQYF. The CDR3 coding sequence is TGTGCCAGCAGCGGGGGAGGTACGCAGTATTTT.

The chain uses TRBV6-6 and TRBJ1-6, with TRBD1 matching over 7 bases. CDR1 is MNHNY and CDR2 is SVGAGI in the germline V gene (reference sequence). This CDR3 is 16 amino acids long. The junction had 11 bases not matched to a gene; V was cut back by 5 bases and J by 7 bases. As DNA, the CDR3 is TGTGCCAGCAGTCGGAGGACAGGTCAGGCCAATTCACCCCTCCACTTT. This gives the protein CASSRRTGQANSPLHF.

Details on this clone: The DNA is left out, because the CDR3 cannot be placed on it with certainty; the CDR3 is given as TCRdb lists it. This chain uses TRBV2 with TRBJ1-4. The CDR3 is 13 residues long, counting both termini. Per the germline V gene, CDR1 is SNHLY and CDR2 is FYNNEI. The CDR3 loop reads CASSQNPSGTVFW.

The table lists this clone with a few counts. V usage is TRBV7-8 and J usage is TRBJ1-1; D is unresolved. Germline V gene sequence: CDR1 SGHVS, CDR2 FQNEAQ. The CDR3 is 14 amino acids. V was cut by 2 bases and J by 1 base, with 8 bases left in between. CDR3 loop: CASSLRGANTEAFF. The CDR3 nucleotides read TGTGCCAGCAGCTTACGGGGTGCGAACACTGAAGCTTTCTTT.

This sequence joins TRBV6-5 and TRBJ2-1; TRBD2 aligns across 12 bases. Germline loops: CDR1 MNHEY, CDR2 SVGAGI. After removal of 9 bases from V and 4 bases from J, the junction contained 4 bases not matched to a gene. The CDR3 is 14 amino acids. This CDR3 reads CASGLAGLYNEQFF. As DNA, the CDR3 is TGTGCCAGTGGACTAGCGGGATTATACAATGAGCAGTTCTTC.